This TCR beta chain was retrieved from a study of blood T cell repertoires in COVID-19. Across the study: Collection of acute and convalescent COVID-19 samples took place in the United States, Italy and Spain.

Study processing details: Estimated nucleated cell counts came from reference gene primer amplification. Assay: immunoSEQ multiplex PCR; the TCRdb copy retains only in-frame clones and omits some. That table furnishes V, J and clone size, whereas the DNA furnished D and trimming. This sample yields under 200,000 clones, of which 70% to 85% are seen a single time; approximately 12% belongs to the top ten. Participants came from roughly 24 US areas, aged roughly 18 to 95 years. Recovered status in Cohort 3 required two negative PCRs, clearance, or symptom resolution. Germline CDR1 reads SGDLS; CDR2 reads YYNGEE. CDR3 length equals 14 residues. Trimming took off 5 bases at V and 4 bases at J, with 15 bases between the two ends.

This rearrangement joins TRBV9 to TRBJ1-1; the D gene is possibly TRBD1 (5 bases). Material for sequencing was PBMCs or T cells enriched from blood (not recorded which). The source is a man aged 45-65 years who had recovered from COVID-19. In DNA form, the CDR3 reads TGTGCCAGCAGTTTCCAGGGTAAGCTCACTGAAGCTTTCTTT. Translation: CASSFQGKLTEAFF.